This T cell receptor (beta chain) came from a study of T cells in Graves' hyperthyroidism and ophthalmopathy. The PBMCs were taken from less than 11 ml of fresh peripheral blood. There were TCR beta CDR3 regions amplified from RNA transcripts. The TCR CDR3 was amplified in a first-round RT-PCR using the HTBI primer set. TCRdb fed the multiplex PCR reads into MiXCR, producing one record per CDR3 protein. The sample has about 270,000 distinct CDR3 sequences, less than 30% seen once. The study, taken as a whole, reports: Ophthalmopathy onset followed model prediction by a median approximately seven months.

This CDR3 spans 13 amino acids. Per the germline V gene, CDR1 is SEHNR and CDR2 is FQNEAQ (reference sequence). V was pared by 5 bases and J by 5 bases, with 12 bases between. This clonotype was recorded many times. Antigen: not known. This clonotype originated in a man aged 35 to 55 with Graves' hyperthyroidism that later progressed to Graves' ophthalmopathy. Sequencing was performed on blood. The chain joins TRBV7-9 to TRBJ2-5; D gene unclear. CDR3 coding DNA: TGTGCCAGCAGCACTACGCCTGGCGAGACCCAGTACTTC. Protein product: CASSTTPGETQYF.